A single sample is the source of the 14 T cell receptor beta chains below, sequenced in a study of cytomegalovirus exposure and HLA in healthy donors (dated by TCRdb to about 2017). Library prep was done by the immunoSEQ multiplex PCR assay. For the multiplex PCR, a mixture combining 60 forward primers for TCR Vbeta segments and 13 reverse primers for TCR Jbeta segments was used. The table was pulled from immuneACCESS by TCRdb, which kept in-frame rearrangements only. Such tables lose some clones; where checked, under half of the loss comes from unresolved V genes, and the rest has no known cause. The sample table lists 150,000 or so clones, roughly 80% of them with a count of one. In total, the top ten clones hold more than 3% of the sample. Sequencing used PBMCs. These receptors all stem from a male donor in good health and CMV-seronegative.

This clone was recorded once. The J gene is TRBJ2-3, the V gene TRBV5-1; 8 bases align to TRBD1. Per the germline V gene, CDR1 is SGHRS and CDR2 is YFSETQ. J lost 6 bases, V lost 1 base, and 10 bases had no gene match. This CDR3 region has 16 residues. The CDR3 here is CASSLRAGGSPDTQYF. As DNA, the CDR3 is TGCGCCAGCAGCTTGAGGGCAGGGGGCTCCCCGGATACGCAGTATTTT.

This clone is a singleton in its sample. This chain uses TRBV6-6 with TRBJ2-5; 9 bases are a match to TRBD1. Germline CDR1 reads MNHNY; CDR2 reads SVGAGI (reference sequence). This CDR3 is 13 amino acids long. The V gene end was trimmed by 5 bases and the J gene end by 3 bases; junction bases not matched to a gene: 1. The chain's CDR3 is CASSRQGEETQYF. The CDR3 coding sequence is TGTGCCAGCAGTAGACAGGGGGAAGAGACCCAGTACTTC.

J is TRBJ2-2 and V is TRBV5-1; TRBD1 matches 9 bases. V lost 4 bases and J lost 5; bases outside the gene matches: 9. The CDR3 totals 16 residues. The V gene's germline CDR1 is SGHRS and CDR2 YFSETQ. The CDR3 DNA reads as TGCGCCAGCAGCCTAACAGGGGGCGCAGGGACCGGGGAGCTGTTTTTT. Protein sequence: CASSLTGGAGTGELFF.

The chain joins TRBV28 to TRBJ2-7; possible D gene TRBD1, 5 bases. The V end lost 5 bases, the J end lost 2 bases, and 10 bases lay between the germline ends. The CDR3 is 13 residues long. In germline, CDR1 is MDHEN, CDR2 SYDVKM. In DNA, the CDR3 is TGTGCCAGCAGTCAGGACACCCCCTACGAGCAGTACTTC. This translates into CASSQDTPYEQYF. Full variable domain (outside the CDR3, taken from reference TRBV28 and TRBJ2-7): DVKVTQSSRYLVKRTGEKVFLECVQDMDHENMFWYRQDPGLGLRLIYFSYDVKMKEKGDIPEGYSVSREKKERFSLILESASTNQTSMYLCASSQDTPYEQYFGPGTRLTVT.

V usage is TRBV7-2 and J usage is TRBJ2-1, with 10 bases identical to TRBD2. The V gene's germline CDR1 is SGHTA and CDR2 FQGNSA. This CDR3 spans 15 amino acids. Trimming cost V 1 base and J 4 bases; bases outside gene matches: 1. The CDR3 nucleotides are TGTGCCAGCAGCTTAGAACTAGCGGGGTACAATGAGCAGTTCTTC. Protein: CASSLELAGYNEQFF.

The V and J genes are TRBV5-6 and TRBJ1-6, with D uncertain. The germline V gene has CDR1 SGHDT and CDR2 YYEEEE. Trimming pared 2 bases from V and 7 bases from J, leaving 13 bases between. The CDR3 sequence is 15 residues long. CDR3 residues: CASSFWQVANSPLHF. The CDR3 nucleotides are TGTGCCAGCAGCTTCTGGCAGGTCGCGAATTCACCCCTCCACTTT.

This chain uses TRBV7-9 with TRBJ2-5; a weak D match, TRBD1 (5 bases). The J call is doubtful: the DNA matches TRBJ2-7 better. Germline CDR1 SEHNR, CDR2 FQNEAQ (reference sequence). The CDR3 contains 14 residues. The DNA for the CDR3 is TGTGCCAGCAGCGCCCCAGGGTTACCCTACGAGCAGTACTTC. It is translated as CASSAPGLPYEQYF.

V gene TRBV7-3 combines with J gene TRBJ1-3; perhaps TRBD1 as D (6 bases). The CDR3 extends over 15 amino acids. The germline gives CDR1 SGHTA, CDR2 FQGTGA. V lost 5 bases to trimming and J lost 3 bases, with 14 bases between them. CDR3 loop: CASSRNRDSGNTIYF. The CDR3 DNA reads TGTGCCAGCAGCCGGAACAGGGATAGTGGAAACACCATATATTTT.

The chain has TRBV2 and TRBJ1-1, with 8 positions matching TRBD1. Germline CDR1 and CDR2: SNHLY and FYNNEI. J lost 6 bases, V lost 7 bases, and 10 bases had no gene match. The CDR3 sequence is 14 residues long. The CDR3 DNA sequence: TGTGCCAGCAATGGACAGGGTACTTATCCTGAAGCTTTCTTT. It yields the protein CASNGQGTYPEAFF.

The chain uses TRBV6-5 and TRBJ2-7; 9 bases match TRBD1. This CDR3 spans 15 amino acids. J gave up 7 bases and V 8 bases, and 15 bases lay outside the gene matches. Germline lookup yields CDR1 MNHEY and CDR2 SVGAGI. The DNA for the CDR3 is TGTGCCAGCGGCTTACTAGGGACAGGGTTGTGGGAGCAGTACTTC. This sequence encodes CASGLLGTGLWEQYF.

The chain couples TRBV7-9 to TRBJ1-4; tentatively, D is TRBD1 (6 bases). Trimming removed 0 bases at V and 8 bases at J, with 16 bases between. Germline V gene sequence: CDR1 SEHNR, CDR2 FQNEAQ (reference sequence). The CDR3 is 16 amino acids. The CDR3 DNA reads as TGTGCCAGCAGCTTAGCCTCAGGGGTCAGCCGCGAAAAACTGTTTTTT. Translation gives CASSLASGVSREKLFF.

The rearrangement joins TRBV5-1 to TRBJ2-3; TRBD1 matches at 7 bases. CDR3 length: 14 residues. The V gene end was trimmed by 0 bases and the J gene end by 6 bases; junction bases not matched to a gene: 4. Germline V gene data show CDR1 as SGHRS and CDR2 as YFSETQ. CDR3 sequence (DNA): TGCGCCAGCAGCTTGGGTGGCAGGGGGGATACGCAGTATTTT. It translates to CASSLGGRGDTQYF. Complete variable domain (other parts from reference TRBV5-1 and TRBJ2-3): KAGVTQTPRYLIKTRGQQVTLSCSPISGHRSVSWYQQTPGQGLQFLFEYFSETQRNKGNFPGRFSGRQFSNSRSEMNVSTLELGDSALYLCASSLGGRGDTQYFGPGTRLTVL.

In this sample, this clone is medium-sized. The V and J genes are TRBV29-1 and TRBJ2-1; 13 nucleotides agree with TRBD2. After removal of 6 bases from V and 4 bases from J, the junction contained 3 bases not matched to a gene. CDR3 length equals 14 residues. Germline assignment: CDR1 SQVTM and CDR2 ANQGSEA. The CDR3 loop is CSVGTSGDYNEQFF. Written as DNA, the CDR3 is TGCAGCGTGGGGACTAGCGGGGATTACAATGAGCAGTTCTTC.

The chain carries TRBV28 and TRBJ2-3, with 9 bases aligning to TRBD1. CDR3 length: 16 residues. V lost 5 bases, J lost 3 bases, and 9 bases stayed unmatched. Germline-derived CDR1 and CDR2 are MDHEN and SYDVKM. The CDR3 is CASSVPGQGQTDTQYF. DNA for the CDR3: TGTGCCAGCAGTGTCCCGGGACAGGGACAAACAGATACGCAGTATTTT. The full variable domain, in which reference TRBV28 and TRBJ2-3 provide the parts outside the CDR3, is DVKVTQSSRYLVKRTGEKVFLECVQDMDHENMFWYRQDPGLGLRLIYFSYDVKMKEKGDIPEGYSVSREKKERFSLILESASTNQTSMYLCASSVPGQGQTDTQYFGPGTRLTVL.